One and the same sample provided the 2 T cell receptor beta chains below, sequenced in a study of T cell changes during pregnancy in multiple sclerosis. The assay was immunoSEQ multiplex PCR, and TCRdb's table has in-frame clones only and misses some. The sample includes under 45,000 clones, approximately 91% of them seen just once. The sequenced sample was CD8+ T cells from peripheral blood mononuclear cells, obtained in the third trimester of pregnancy. The receptors stem from a female donor with multiple sclerosis, enrolled in a pregnancy study.

The rearrangement uses TRBV10-3 and TRBJ2-7, with a possible D match to TRBD2 (7 bases). V lost 2 bases, J lost 4 bases, and 15 bases lay in between. This CDR3 has 15 amino acids. Germline assignment: CDR1 ENHRY and CDR2 SYGVKD. In nucleotides, the CDR3 is TGTGCCATCAGTGAGCAGGCGGGGGCCGGGTACGAGCAGTACTTC. Translating gives CAISEQAGAGYEQYF.

This clone was found a few times. The chain links TRBV5-1 to TRBJ2-1; D remains unclear. V was trimmed by 4 bases and J by 9 bases, leaving 11 bases between them. The CDR3 consists of 12 residues. The germline gives CDR1 SGHRS, CDR2 YFSETQ. CDR3 coding DNA: TGCGCCAGCAGCCTCTGGGCTGGTGAGCAGTTCTTC. It yields the protein CASSLWAGEQFF.